A single sample gave rise to the 27 T cell receptor beta chains below, sequenced in a study of metastatic and nonmetastatic thyroid tumors. MiXCR re-clonotyped the PCR reads for TCRdb. The top ten hold 4% to 5% of the sample, which has around 30,000 clones, 16% seen once. Among the patients, none had received any treatment before thyroid surgery. The source material was blood. These receptors all come from a female donor with papillary thyroid cancer or a benign thyroid nodule (not recorded which). Some clones in this sample may be carry-over from other donors' samples.

Concerning this clone itself: An end of the junction differs from the germline gene, which may be a read error. V gene TRBV6-2 or TRBV6-3 combines with J gene TRBJ2-7, with no clear D. Germline V gene lookup returns CDR1 MNHEY and CDR2 SVGEGT. There are 16 residues in the CDR3. DNA for the CDR3: TGCGCCAGCAGTTACTCCAGTTCCTTGAACCCCTACGAGCAGTACTTC. It is translated as CASSYSSSLNPYEQYF.

This clone appeared many times. The chain combines TRBV27 with TRBJ2-3; D call uncertain. The CDR3 loop spans 14 amino acids. Trimming took 2 bases from V and 0 from J, leaving 6 bases between them. Germline CDR1 reads MNHEY; CDR2 reads SMNVEV (reference sequence). CDR3 DNA: TGTGCCAGCAGTTTACTTCGAAGCACAGATACGCAGTATTTT. It specifies CASSLLRSTDTQYF.

This clone was seen ten or more times. This chain joins TRBV3-1 and TRBJ2-3; 10 bases map to TRBD2. V gave up 4 bases and J gave up 3 bases; unmatched junction bases: 4. The germline CDR1 and CDR2 sequences are LGHDT and YNNKEL (reference sequence). This CDR3 region has 15 residues. The CDR3 here is CASSPLAGVTDTQYF. The CDR3 DNA is TGTGCCAGCAGCCCCCTAGCGGGAGTTACAGATACGCAGTATTTT.

The chain joins TRBV7-8 to TRBJ2-1, with D hard to call. Per germline, CDR1 SGHVS and CDR2 FQNEAQ. V lost 5 bases, J lost 4 bases, and 12 bases lay in between. The CDR3 extends over 14 amino acids. For the CDR3, the DNA is TGTGCCAGCAGCCCCGGTGCTGCTTACAATGAGCAGTTCTTC. Its protein is CASSPGAAYNEQFF.

The chain has TRBV5-1 and TRBJ1-2; D is perhaps TRBD1 (6 bases). Trimming pared 2 bases from V and 4 bases from J, leaving 9 bases between. Germline values: CDR1 SGHRS, CDR2 YFSETQ. This CDR3 has 13 amino acids. The CDR3 is CASSFDRSYGYTF. Here the CDR3 DNA reads TGCGCCAGCAGCTTTGACAGGAGCTATGGCTACACCTTC.

This clone is medium-sized by share. CDR3 amino acids: CASSLAPGEISPLHF. For the CDR3, the DNA is TGCGCCAGCAGCTTGGCCCCAGGGGAAATCTCACCCCTCCACTTT. This chain connects TRBV5-1 to TRBJ1-6, with a possible D match to TRBD1 (6 bases). V was cut by 0 bases and J by 10 bases, with 14 bases left in between. The germline gives CDR1 SGHRS, CDR2 YFSETQ. The CDR3 covers 15 residues.

The chain couples TRBV6-1 to TRBJ1-6, with 9 bases matching TRBD1. CDR1 is MNHNS and CDR2 is SASEGT in the germline V gene. The CDR3 is made up of 15 amino acids. J lost 7 bases, V lost 2 bases, and 3 bases had no gene match. The CDR3 sequence: CASSEWTGVNSPLHF. The CDR3 nucleotides are TGTGCCAGCAGTGAATGGACAGGGGTCAATTCACCCCTCCACTTT.

This clone was picked up many times. V usage is TRBV18 and J usage is TRBJ2-7, with 7 positions matching TRBD2. V shed 3 bases, J shed 7 bases, and the junction held 12 bases outside the gene matches. This CDR3 is 15 amino acids long. Germline values: CDR1 KGHSH, CDR2 LQKENI. The CDR3 bases are TGTGCCAGCTCACCTCCTGCCAGCGGGGCGGGAGAGCAGTACTTC. This gives the protein CASSPPASGAGEQYF.

This clone was found many times. The chain carries TRBV6-1 and TRBJ2-4; TRBD1 aligns across 8 bases. J was trimmed by 3 bases and V by 5 bases; bases with no gene match: 6. CDR1 and CDR2 from the germline V gene are MNHNS and SASEGT. The CDR3 is 15 amino acids. The CDR3 protein is CASSPRGLVKNIQYF. The CDR3 DNA is TGTGCCAGCAGTCCCAGGGGGCTTGTCAAAAACATTCAGTACTTC.

In its sample, this clone was seen a few times. The genes are TRBV6-1 and TRBJ2-1; D is perhaps TRBD2 (6 bases). The CDR3 has 13 amino acids. The V gene's germline CDR1 is MNHNS and CDR2 SASEGT. V was shortened by 7 bases and J by 12 bases, with 19 bases between the two germline ends. CDR3 DNA sequence: TGTGCCAGCATTCTAGCTGGAGGGCCGAGGCAGTTCTTC. It encodes CASILAGGPRQFF.

J is TRBJ2-7 and V is TRBV28, with D perhaps TRBD2 (5 bases). The CDR3 sequence is 13 residues long. V dropped 2 bases and J dropped 3 bases, with 8 bases sitting between them. CDR1 and CDR2 from the germline V gene are MDHEN and SYDVKM. This CDR3 is CASSLAGIYEQYF. DNA of the CDR3: TGTGCCAGCAGTTTAGCCGGGATCTACGAGCAGTACTTC.

This clone showed up many times. This chain links TRBV12-3 or TRBV12-4 with TRBJ1-2; D ambiguous. V was shortened by 2 bases and J by 4 bases, with 11 bases between the two germline ends. The CDR3 is 14 residues long. Here the CDR3 DNA reads TGTGCCAGCAGTTTAAGAGGTCCCTTCTATGGCTACACCTTC. It encodes CASSLRGPFYGYTF.

The chain carries TRBV6-1 and TRBJ2-6; possibly TRBD1 for D (6 bases). The germline gives CDR1 MNHNS, CDR2 SASEGT. V was shortened by 5 bases and J by 1 base, with 15 bases between the two germline ends. The CDR3 spans 17 residues. DNA for the CDR3: TGTGCCAGCAGTCCCGGGACACGCCGTTCTGGGGCCAACGTCCTGACTTTC. This sequence encodes CASSPGTRRSGANVLTF.

This clone appeared many times. This may come from a read error, since a much larger clone is one base off. The chain joins TRBV7-9 to TRBJ1-1; unclear D gene. Germline CDR1 and CDR2: SEHNR and FQNEAQ (reference sequence). This CDR3 comprises 8 residues. Trimming left V 10 bases short and J 8 bases short, with 5 bases between. This CDR3 is CATMEAFF. CDR3 DNA sequence: TGTGCCACAATGGAAGCTTTCTTT.

This clone was counted at least ten times. The genes are TRBV27 and TRBJ1-6; D gene unclear. Germline V gene sequence: CDR1 MNHEY, CDR2 SMNVEV (reference sequence). The V and J ends lost 8 bases and 4 bases respectively, with 12 bases between them. The CDR3 sequence is 14 residues long. Here the CDR3 reads CASRERSYNSPLHF. DNA for the CDR3: TGTGCCAGCCGTGAGCGGAGTTATAATTCACCCCTCCACTTT.

At least ten counts were recorded for this clone. A much larger clone is a single base away; this may be a read error. The chain links TRBV6-4 to TRBJ2-3; D remains unclear. Trimming pared 2 bases from V and 2 bases from J, leaving 11 bases between. Germline V gene lookup returns CDR1 MRHNA and CDR2 SNTAGT. CDR3 size: 15 residues. CDR3 amino acids: CASSDRRSNTDTQYF. The CDR3 region has the DNA TGTGCCAGCAGTGACCGGCGGAGTAACACAGATACGCAGTATTTT.

This clone appeared many times. The chain carries TRBV27 and TRBJ2-1; D is unclear. The V end was cut by 1 base, the J end by 4 bases, with 5 bases between. This CDR3 spans 13 amino acids. Germline V lookup: CDR1 MNHEY, CDR2 SMNVEV (reference sequence). This chain's CDR3 is CASSLYGYNEQFF. DNA for the CDR3: TGTGCCAGCAGTTTATACGGATACAATGAGCAGTTCTTC.

This clone was seen a handful of times. The V and J genes are TRBV29-1 and TRBJ2-7, with TRBD2 matching over 7 bases. The length of the CDR3 is 13 residues. CDR1 and CDR2 (germline): SQVTM, ANQGSEA. V gave up 7 bases and J gave up 2 bases; unmatched junction bases: 8. The CDR3 DNA sequence: TGCAGCGGCCAAAGCGGGACGACCTACGAGCAGTACTTC. As protein: CSGQSGTTYEQYF.

The chain is built from TRBV7-6 and TRBJ2-3, with TRBD1 as a possible D gene (5 bases). There are 11 residues in the CDR3. The V end lost 5 bases, the J end lost 5 bases, and 5 bases lay between the germline ends. Germline loops: CDR1 SGHVS, CDR2 FNYEAQ. The CDR3 nucleotides read TGTGCCAGCAGCCAGGGAGATACGCAGTATTTT. It yields the protein CASSQGDTQYF.

This clone has at least ten counts. V gene TRBV19 combines with J gene TRBJ2-5; TRBD2 aligns across 15 bases. The V gene end was trimmed by 3 bases and the J gene end by 4 bases; junction bases not matched to a gene: 3. The CDR3 runs to 16 residues. Germline loops: CDR1 LNHDA, CDR2 SQIVND (reference sequence). CDR3 amino acids: CASSIGLAGGAETQYF. The CDR3 nucleotides read TGTGCCAGTAGTATCGGACTAGCGGGAGGGGCAGAGACCCAGTACTTC. The variable domain in full, with the rest retrieved from reference TRBV19 and TRBJ2-5, is DGGITQSPKYLFRKEGQNVTLSCEQNLNHDAMYWYRQDPGQGLRLIYYSQIVNDFQKGDIAEGYSVSREKKESFPLTVTSAQKNPTAFYLCASSIGLAGGAETQYFGPGTRLLVL.

This clone was found a few times. The chain links TRBV28 to TRBJ2-7, with a possible D match to TRBD2 (5 bases). Per the germline V gene, CDR1 is MDHEN and CDR2 is SYDVKM. Trimming stripped 6 bases from V and 6 bases from J, with 21 bases between. The CDR3 runs to 15 residues. DNA of the CDR3: TGTGCCAGCAGCTCCTTCGCTTACCCGGGGAGCGAGCAGTACTTC. It specifies CASSSFAYPGSEQYF.

This clone was found many times. Since a much larger clone is just one base distant, this may be a read error. This sample also contains other DNA sequences that code for the same CDR3. The chain joins TRBV24-1 to TRBJ2-3; D tentatively reads TRBD1 or TRBD2 (5 bases each). This CDR3 is built from 14 residues. Looked up from germline, CDR1 is KGHDR and CDR2 is SFDVKD. V lost 4 bases and J lost 5, with 12 bases in between. This chain's CDR3 is CATSEVGTKDTQYF. The CDR3 nucleotides are TGTGCCACCAGTGAAGTCGGGACCAAAGATACGCAGTATTTT.

About this clone: At one boundary the junction diverges from the germline segment, which might be a read error. CDR3: CASSYEDGQGNYEQYF. Here the CDR3 DNA reads TGCGCCAGCAGTTACGAAGATGGACAGGGAAACTACGAGCAGTACTTC. The chain couples TRBV6-2 or TRBV6-3 to TRBJ2-7; 8 positions agree with TRBD1. This CDR3 region has 16 residues. From germline, CDR1 is MNHEY and CDR2 SVGEGT.

This clone was picked up many times. The chain joins TRBV11-2 to TRBJ1-2; TRBD1 matches at 8 bases. CDR1 and CDR2 from the germline V gene are SGHAT and FQNNGV. This CDR3 spans 16 amino acids. The junction had 18 bases not matched to a gene; V was cut back by 7 bases and J by 8 bases. In nucleotides, the CDR3 is TGTGCCAGCACCTCCCGGGGCGGCAGGGGGCTGCAGGGCTACACCTTC. Encoded protein: CASTSRGGRGLQGYTF.

By sample share, this clone is medium-sized. The V and J genes are TRBV11-3 and TRBJ2-7; weak D call: TRBD1 (5 bases). Trimming stripped 2 bases from V and 0 bases from J, with 14 bases between. Germline-derived CDR1 and CDR2 are SGHNT and YENEEA. The CDR3 spans 16 residues. CDR3 residues: CASSLFGASSSYEQYF. CDR3 nucleotide sequence: TGTGCCAGCAGCTTATTTGGGGCATCGAGCTCCTACGAGCAGTACTTC. The full variable domain, completed using reference TRBV11-3 and TRBJ2-7, is EAGVVQSPRYKIIEKKQPVAFWCNPISGHNTLYWYLQNLGQGPELLIRYENEEAVDDSQLPKDRFSAERLKGVDSTLKIQPAELGDSAVYLCASSLFGASSSYEQYFGPGTRLTVT.

This clone was recorded at least ten times. The chain is built from TRBV28 and TRBJ2-3; 8 bases are shared with TRBD2. CDR1 MDHEN and CDR2 SYDVKM come from the germline V gene. The CDR3 runs 14 residues. V trimming: 7 bases; J trimming: 5 bases; junction bases outside the gene matches: 8. This chain's CDR3 is CASKLGLAKDTQYF. CDR3 DNA sequence: TGTGCCAGCAAACTCGGACTAGCTAAAGATACGCAGTATTTT.

Ten or more counts support this clone. The rearrangement joins TRBV20-1 to TRBJ2-3, with 14 bases that match TRBD2. The CDR3 runs 15 residues. Germline CDR1 and CDR2: DFQATT and SNEGSKA (reference sequence). With 4 bases clipped from V and 5 bases from J, the junction kept 5 bases outside the gene matches. The CDR3 nucleotides read TGCAGTGCTAAGGGACTAGCGGGAGTTCTAGATACGCAGTATTTT. This sequence encodes CSAKGLAGVLDTQYF.